One and the same sample provided the 4 T cell receptor beta chains below, sequenced in a study of shared clonotypes between healthy human individuals. The data were produced by immunoSEQ multiplex PCR, yet TCRdb's version contains in-frame clones alone and is incomplete. The sample has about 690,000 clones, around 90% seen once. Sequenced material: memory CD8+ T cells from PBMCs. Subset denoted: CD45RO+ cells pooled with CCR7-negative TemRA cells. These TCRs come from a man between 18 and 29 years old in good health. Some clones in this sample may be carry-over from other donors' samples.

The table lists this clone with a count of one. The genes are TRBV10-1 and TRBJ2-4; 9 bases align to TRBD2. This CDR3 spans 16 amino acids. With 3 bases clipped from V and 8 bases from J, the junction kept 11 bases outside the gene matches. The germline V gene encodes CDR1 WNHNN and CDR2 SYGVQD (reference sequence). The CDR3 protein is CASSDSSGANRDIQYF. As DNA, the CDR3 is TGCGCCAGCAGTGACTCTAGCGGGGCGAACCGGGACATTCAGTACTTC.

The chain couples TRBV20-1 to TRBJ2-7; no definite D call. This CDR3 has 10 residues. V was shortened by 5 bases and J by 3 bases, with 5 bases between the two germline ends. Germline values: CDR1 DFQATT, CDR2 SNEGSKA (reference sequence). CDR3 in DNA: TGCAGTGCTGGCGACTACGAGCAGTACTTC. Translated, it gives CSAGDYEQYF.

The chain couples TRBV6-5 to TRBJ2-1, with 9 bases lining up with TRBD1. After removal of 2 bases from V and 7 bases from J, the junction contained 3 bases not matched to a gene. This CDR3 has 14 residues. Germline CDR1 reads MNHEY; CDR2 reads SVGAGI. This CDR3 is CASSYGTGKNEQFF. CDR3 in DNA: TGTGCCAGCAGTTACGGGACAGGGAAAAATGAGCAGTTCTTC.

This sequence joins TRBV27 and TRBJ2-5; no firm D call. CDR3 length: 15 amino acids. The V end was cut by 0 bases, the J end by 4 bases, with 12 bases between. Germline V gene sequence: CDR1 MNHEY, CDR2 SMNVEV (reference sequence). CDR3 protein: CASSLSRLSGETQYF. CDR3 coding DNA: TGTGCCAGCAGTTTATCCAGATTGAGTGGAGAGACCCAGTACTTC.